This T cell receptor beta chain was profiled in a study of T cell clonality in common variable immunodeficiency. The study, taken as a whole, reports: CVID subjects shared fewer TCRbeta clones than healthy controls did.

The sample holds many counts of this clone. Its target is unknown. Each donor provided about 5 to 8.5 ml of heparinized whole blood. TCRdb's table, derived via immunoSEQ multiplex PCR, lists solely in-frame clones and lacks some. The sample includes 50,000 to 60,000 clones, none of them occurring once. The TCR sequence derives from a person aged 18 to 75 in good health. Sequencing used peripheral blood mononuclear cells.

The CDR3 bases that were read are TGCAGTGCGGGACAGACGGTAAATCAGCCG. It translates to CSAGQTVNQP. The whole CDR3 region reads CSAGQTVNQPQYF. The chain employs TRBV20-1 and TRBJ2-3; the match to TRBD1 covers 7 bases. The read ends 3 residues before the CDR3 terminus; that terminus is restored from the germline J gene. CDR1 DFQATT and CDR2 SNEGSKA come from the germline V gene (reference sequence). The CDR3 consists of 13 residues.